This entry lists 20 T cell receptor beta chains sequenced from one sample in a study of shared clonotypes between healthy human individuals. This table comes from immunoSEQ multiplex PCR, and its TCRdb copy is limited to in-frame clones, with some not included. In the table there are millions of clones, roughly 92% of which are singletons. Sequencing was performed on naive CD4+ T cells sorted from blood. Subset reported: CD45RA+ positively selected. These receptors were obtained from a man younger than 30 in good health.

Remarks on this clone: Other DNA variants within this sample encode the same CDR3. CDR3 nucleotides: TGTGCCAGCAGTTTTCGGAACTCCTACGAGCAGTACTTC. This translates into CASSFRNSYEQYF. The chain has TRBV28 and TRBJ2-7, with D uncertain. CDR1 is MDHEN and CDR2 is SYDVKM in the germline V gene. Trimming left V 3 bases short and J 0 bases short, with 6 bases between. This CDR3 region has 13 residues.

V gene TRBV5-1 combines with J gene TRBJ2-7; 12 bases agree with TRBD2. Looked up from germline, CDR1 is SGHRS and CDR2 is YFSETQ. This CDR3 is 16 amino acids long. Trimming removed 4 bases from V and 0 bases from J; junction bases left unmatched: 5. CDR3 nucleotide sequence: TGCGCCAGCAGCCTCCCTAGCGGGAGGGTCTCCTACGAGCAGTACTTC. The encoded protein is CASSLPSGRVSYEQYF. Full variable domain (outside the CDR3, taken from reference TRBV5-1 and TRBJ2-7): KAGVTQTPRYLIKTRGQQVTLSCSPISGHRSVSWYQQTPGQGLQFLFEYFSETQRNKGNFPGRFSGRQFSNSRSEMNVSTLELGDSALYLCASSLPSGRVSYEQYFGPGTRLTVT.

The chain carries TRBV6-5 and TRBJ2-3; 10 positions agree with TRBD2. Germline lookup yields CDR1 MNHEY and CDR2 SVGAGI. The CDR3 is made up of 14 amino acids. V shed 5 bases, J shed 8 bases, and the junction held 7 bases outside the gene matches. The CDR3: CASSTTSGIGTQYF. CDR3 coding DNA: TGTGCCAGCAGTACTACTAGCGGGATTGGTACGCAGTATTTT.

This clone appeared once. The J gene is TRBJ2-7, the V gene TRBV7-9; TRBD2 aligns across 10 bases. There are 15 residues in the CDR3. From germline, CDR1 is SEHNR and CDR2 FQNEAQ (reference sequence). V shed 5 bases, J shed 4 bases, and the junction held 8 bases outside the gene matches. The CDR3 reads CASSRTGTSVYEQYF. As DNA, the CDR3 is TGTGCCAGCAGCCGTACCGGGACTAGCGTATACGAGCAGTACTTC.

The rearrangement joins TRBV25-1 to TRBJ2-6; TRBD1 is a possible D gene (6 bases). The CDR3 runs to 15 residues. Germline V lookup: CDR1 MGHDK, CDR2 SYGVNS. V was shortened by 6 bases and J by 2 bases, with 11 bases between the two germline ends. Here the CDR3 reads CASSDKGAGANVLTF. DNA of the CDR3: TGTGCCAGCAGCGATAAGGGGGCTGGGGCCAACGTCCTGACTTTC. Based on the CDR3 plus reference TRBV25-1 and TRBJ2-6, the full variable domain is EADIYQTPRYLVIGTGKKITLECSQTMGHDKMYWYQQDPGMELHLIHYSYGVNSTEKGDLSSESTVSRIRTEHFPLTLESARPSHTSQYLCASSDKGAGANVLTFGAGSRLTVL.

This clone was recorded once. The genes are TRBV28 and TRBJ2-7; 7 bases match TRBD2. CDR1 is MDHEN and CDR2 is SYDVKM in the germline V gene. CDR3 length equals 14 residues. Unmatched junction bases numbered 4, after V lost 3 bases and J lost 2 bases. The CDR3 bases are TGTGCCAGCAGTTTGTTCGGGGGGACCTACGAGCAGTACTTC. The encoded protein is CASSLFGGTYEQYF.

The chain recombines TRBV5-1 with TRBJ2-1; 10 bases agree with TRBD1. CDR1 and CDR2 (germline): SGHRS, YFSETQ. V lost 7 bases to trimming and J lost 1 base; unmatched junction nucleotides: 5. This CDR3 region has 15 residues. The CDR3 loop reads CASEGGQGSYNEQFF. For the CDR3, the DNA is TGCGCCAGCGAAGGGGGACAGGGGTCCTACAATGAGCAGTTCTTC.

This chain joins TRBV7-9 and TRBJ1-4, with D perhaps TRBD1 (6 bases). This CDR3 has 11 residues. Trimming removed 7 bases from V and 12 bases from J, with 12 bases in between. The germline CDR1 and CDR2 sequences are SEHNR and FQNEAQ (reference sequence). The chain's CDR3 is CASTNGGELFF. In DNA form, the CDR3 reads TGTGCCAGCACCAATGGGGGCGAACTGTTTTTT.

For this clone: At the DNA level, this CDR3 is encoded by other sequences in the same sample as well. The chain employs TRBV2 and TRBJ1-4, with TRBD1 matching 8 bases. This CDR3 contains 14 residues. The germline V gene encodes CDR1 SNHLY and CDR2 FYNNEI. Trimming cost V 6 bases and J 8 bases; bases outside gene matches: 8. This CDR3 reads CASSRDRGLEKLFF. The CDR3 DNA reads TGTGCCAGCAGCCGCGACAGGGGACTAGAAAAACTGTTTTTT.

As concerns this clone: Other DNA sequences in this specimen translate into the identical CDR3. CDR3 sequence (DNA): TGTGCCAGCAGTGAAAGGCGGGAGCGAGATACGCAGTATTTT. Its translation: CASSERRERDTQYF. The chain employs TRBV6-1 and TRBJ2-3; 7 bases line up with TRBD2. CDR1 is MNHNS, CDR2 SASEGT, per germline. The CDR3 loop spans 14 amino acids. The J segment lost 5 bases and the V segment lost 2 bases, leaving 4 bases of the junction unmatched.

About this clone: Other DNA sequences in this sample translate to the same CDR3. The chain has TRBV18 and TRBJ2-3; D unclear. Germline V gene lookup returns CDR1 KGHSH and CDR2 LQKENI. Trimming removed 0 bases at V and 1 base at J, with 5 bases between. There are 14 residues in the CDR3. The DNA of the CDR3 is TGTGCCAGCTCACCACCGGGCCGCACAGATACGCAGTATTTT. The encoded protein is CASSPPGRTDTQYF.

J is TRBJ2-3 and V is TRBV27; unclear D gene. The germline V gene has CDR1 MNHEY and CDR2 SMNVEV (reference sequence). The CDR3 runs to 14 residues. The V end lost 5 bases, the J end lost 0 bases, and 9 bases lay between the germline ends. CDR3 sequence: CASSKGQSTDTQYF. CDR3 in DNA: TGTGCCAGCAGTAAAGGCCAAAGCACAGATACGCAGTATTTT.

This chain uses TRBV5-1 with TRBJ2-2; D is undetermined. This CDR3 spans 14 amino acids. The V end was cut by 6 bases, the J end by 0 bases, with 9 bases between. CDR1 is SGHRS and CDR2 is YFSETQ in the germline V gene. This CDR3 reads CASTINANTGELFF. DNA of the CDR3: TGCGCCAGCACCATCAACGCGAACACCGGGGAGCTGTTTTTT.

This sequence joins TRBV18 and TRBJ2-6; 9 nucleotides match TRBD1. Germline CDR1 reads KGHSH; CDR2 reads LQKENI. V lost 2 bases and J lost 2; bases outside the gene matches: 4. The CDR3 is 17 residues long. As DNA, the CDR3 is TGTGCCAGCTCACCATCGGGACAGGGTACTGGGGCCAACGTCCTGACTTTC. It translates to CASSPSGQGTGANVLTF.

The CDR3 sequence: CAWVGQGQETQYF. The CDR3 coding sequence is TGTGCCTGGGTGGGACAGGGTCAAGAGACCCAGTACTTC. This chain links TRBV30 with TRBJ2-5; 9 nucleotides agree with TRBD1. The CDR3 extends over 13 amino acids. V shed 5 bases and J 2 bases; nucleotides not matched to a gene: 3. Germline CDR1 is GTSNPN and CDR2 is SVGIG (reference sequence).

V is TRBV7-2 and J is TRBJ1-5; D is uncertain. This CDR3 is built from 15 residues. Germline loops: CDR1 SGHTA, CDR2 FQGNSA. Between the trimmed V and J ends, which lost 1 base and 0 bases, there was a span of 7 bases. CDR3 protein: CASSLDRDSNQPQHF. The DNA for the CDR3 is TGTGCCAGCAGCTTAGATAGAGATAGCAATCAGCCCCAGCATTTT.

V is TRBV27 and J is TRBJ2-7; the D is unclear. The CDR3 is made up of 12 amino acids. V lost 8 bases and J lost 3, with 11 bases in between. Germline CDR1 MNHEY, CDR2 SMNVEV (reference sequence). The CDR3 DNA reads as TGTGCCAGCCCCGATTACCTCTACGAGCAGTACTTC. It is translated as CASPDYLYEQYF.

This clone was seen just once. The DNA of the CDR3 is TGTGCCAGCTCACGTTTCCCGGGACTAGCGGGAATAGCTAACAATGAGCAGTTCTTC. It translates to CASSRFPGLAGIANNEQFF. The chain carries TRBV18 and TRBJ2-1; TRBD2 matches 13 bases. V trimming: 4 bases; J trimming: 5 bases; junction bases outside the gene matches: 14. The CDR3 is made up of 19 amino acids. Germline CDR1 and CDR2: KGHSH and LQKENI.

The V and J genes are TRBV30 and TRBJ2-1; 11 bases map to TRBD2. This CDR3 contains 13 residues. V lost 0 bases to trimming and J lost 10 bases; unmatched junction nucleotides: 2. CDR1 and CDR2 (germline): GTSNPN, SVGIG (reference sequence). CDR3 sequence: CAWSVTSGSEQFF. The CDR3 DNA reads as TGTGCCTGGAGTGTAACTAGCGGGAGCGAGCAGTTCTTC. The variable domain in full, with the rest retrieved from reference TRBV30 and TRBJ2-1, is SQTIHQWPATLVQPVGSPLSLECTVEGTSNPNLYWYRQAAGRGLQLLFYSVGIGQISSEVPQNLSASRPQDRQFILSSKKLLLSDSGFYLCAWSVTSGSEQFFGPGTRLTVL.

V usage is TRBV29-1 and J usage is TRBJ2-3, with 7 nucleotides matching TRBD1. CDR1 and CDR2 from the germline V gene are SQVTM and ANQGSEA. There are 14 residues in the CDR3. With V trimmed by 1 base and J by 2 bases, 3 bases remained unmatched. The CDR3 is CSVEVGQATDTQYF. CDR3 nucleotide sequence: TGCAGCGTTGAAGTAGGACAGGCCACAGATACGCAGTATTTT.